This T cell receptor (beta chain) came from a study of shared clonotypes between healthy human individuals. The overall study: CD4 naive cells filled three plates per donor, CD4 memory three, CD8 naive two and CD8 memory one.

Repertoires were generated with immunoSEQ multiplex PCR, while TCRdb's copy carries only in-frame clones and drops some. Here the sample spans 550,000 to 700,000 clones, about three quarters being singletons. Remarks on this clone: Its antigen remains unidentified.

The CDR3 is made up of 13 amino acids. Between the trimmed V and J ends, which lost 7 bases and 0 bases, there was a span of 10 bases. Looked up from germline, CDR1 is SGHAT and CDR2 is FQNNGV. Whole-study findings and limits: Investigators expected sequencing depth to affect clonotype sharing among donors.

This receptor was obtained from a woman younger than 45 in good health. This rearrangement joins TRBV11-2 to TRBJ2-7, with D unresolved. The sample was memory CD4+ T cells sorted from blood. As to subset: CD45RA-negative fraction. Here the CDR3 DNA reads TGTGCCAGCATGTTAACGAGCTCCTACGAGCAGTACTTC. Amino acid sequence: CASMLTSSYEQYF.